Presented here are 15 T cell receptor beta chains from one specimen sequenced in a study of beta chain features in type 1 diabetes. The study reverse transcribed the entire isolated RNA, so it sequenced expressed TCRB transcripts. Produced via immunoSEQ multiplex PCR; TCRdb's table is partial and in-frame only. The sample gives fewer than 550,000 clones, about an eighth of which show up once; about 0.042% is in the top ten. Sequencing input: naive CD4+ T cells from blood. These receptors were obtained from a woman aged 18-29 years in good health.

The gene calls are TRBV4-1 and TRBJ1-5; 8 nucleotides align to TRBD1. In germline, CDR1 is MGHRA, CDR2 YSYEKL. There are 16 residues in the CDR3. Trimming removed 1 base from V and 7 bases from J; junction bases left unmatched: 9. CDR3 residues: CASSQVTGVGYQPQHF. The CDR3, as DNA: TGCGCCAGCAGCCAAGTGACAGGGGTTGGATACCAGCCCCAGCATTTT.

This sequence joins TRBV5-6 and TRBJ2-3; D remains ambiguous. Germline V gene sequence: CDR1 SGHDT, CDR2 YYEEEE. Deletions cut 3 bases from V and 2 bases from J, with 4 bases between. The CDR3 length is 12 residues. The chain's CDR3 is CASSSYTDTQYF. CDR3 bases: TGTGCCAGCAGCTCCTACACAGATACGCAGTATTTT.

The sample holds a few counts of this clone. The genes are TRBV7-2 and TRBJ2-3; D not resolved. This CDR3 is built from 14 residues. V was trimmed by 1 base and J by 4 bases, leaving 9 bases between them. Germline assignment: CDR1 SGHTA and CDR2 FQGNSA. The DNA of the CDR3 is TGTGCCAGCAGCTTAGGTGTGTTACCAGATACGCAGTATTTT. Translated, it gives CASSLGVLPDTQYF. The full variable domain, completed using reference TRBV7-2 and TRBJ2-3, is GAGVSQSPSNKVTEKGKDVELRCDPISGHTALYWYRQSLGQGLEFLIYFQGNSAPDKSGLPSDRFSAERTGGSVSTLTIQRTQQEDSAVYLCASSLGVLPDTQYFGPGTRLTVL.

V and J are TRBV29-1 and TRBJ1-3; 7 bases are a match to TRBD1. This CDR3 contains 12 residues. Germline-derived CDR1 and CDR2 are SQVTM and ANQGSEA. V trimming: 7 bases; J trimming: 2 bases; junction bases outside the gene matches: 2. For the CDR3, the DNA is TGCAGCGCCGGGACAGCTGGAAACACCATATATTTT. Its translation: CSAGTAGNTIYF.

Only a few counts were recorded for this clone. The V gene is TRBV9, the J gene TRBJ2-3, with unresolved D. The ends were cut back, 2 bases at V and 4 bases at J, with 17 bases in the middle. This CDR3 spans 16 amino acids. Germline V gene lookup returns CDR1 SGDLS and CDR2 YYNGEE. Here the CDR3 DNA reads TGTGCCAGCAGCGTTGACCCTCGAGTACGGTCAGATACGCAGTATTTT. Its protein product is CASSVDPRVRSDTQYF.

The V gene is TRBV13, the J gene TRBJ2-1; 7 bases map to TRBD1. The CDR3 is 17 residues long. Germline V CDR1 and CDR2: PRHDT, FYEKMQ (reference sequence). J was trimmed by 0 bases and V by 2 bases; bases with no gene match: 7. CDR3 protein: CASSLPYRGSSYNEQFF. CDR3 coding DNA: TGTGCCAGCAGCTTACCCTACAGGGGAAGCTCCTACAATGAGCAGTTCTTC. The variable domain in full, with the rest retrieved from reference TRBV13 and TRBJ2-1, is AAGVIQSPRHLIKEKRETATLKCYPIPRHDTVYWYQQGPGQDPQFLISFYEKMQSDKGSIPDRFSAQQFSDYHSELNMSSLELGDSALYFCASSLPYRGSSYNEQFFGPGTRLTVL.

This clone appeared a few times. CDR3 DNA sequence: TGTGCCACGGGGCGGGGGGCGAACCAGCCCCAGCATTTT. It encodes CATGRGANQPQHF. The chain recombines TRBV15 with TRBJ1-5, with a possible D match to TRBD1 (6 bases). The V gene lost 9 bases and the J gene lost 7 bases, with 16 bases spanning the gap. The CDR3 covers 13 residues. CDR1 is LNHNV and CDR2 is YYDKDF in the germline V gene (reference sequence).

The V call is TRBV5-6, the J call TRBJ1-5; D not certain. The CDR3 runs to 14 residues. The germline V gene has CDR1 SGHDT and CDR2 YYEEEE. Trimming shortened V by 0 bases and J by 3 bases, and 7 bases separated the two germline ends. The CDR3 sequence is CASSLGVSNQPQHF. In nucleotides, the CDR3 is TGTGCCAGCAGCTTGGGGGTATCCAATCAGCCCCAGCATTTT. Drawing the rest from reference TRBV5-6 and TRBJ1-5, the complete variable domain is DAGVTQSPTHLIKTRGQQVTLRCSPKSGHDTVSWYQQALGQGPQFIFQYYEEEERQRGNFPDRFSGHQFPNYSSELNVNALLLGDSALYLCASSLGVSNQPQHFGDGTRLSIL.

This clone was detected only a few times. The rearrangement joins TRBV6-5 to TRBJ2-1; D is ambiguous. The V gene lost 7 bases and the J gene lost 0 bases, with 13 bases spanning the gap. The CDR3 has 15 residues. Germline CDR1 and CDR2: MNHEY and SVGAGI. The CDR3 DNA reads as TGTGCCAGCAACAAAATGGGGTCCTCCTACAATGAGCAGTTCTTC. Amino acids: CASNKMGSSYNEQFF.

The gene calls are TRBV29-1 and TRBJ2-5, with 8 bases matching TRBD1. CDR3 length equals 13 residues. Trimming cost V 7 bases and J 9 bases; bases outside gene matches: 13. Per germline, CDR1 SQVTM and CDR2 ANQGSEA. CDR3 sequence reads: CSAAGQAPLSQYF. In nucleotides, the CDR3 is TGCAGCGCCGCGGGACAGGCTCCTTTGTCCCAGTACTTC.

The chain recombines TRBV7-3 with TRBJ1-1; D gene unclear. V shed 3 bases and J shed 0 bases, with 5 bases lying between them. The CDR3 loop spans 13 amino acids. Germline loops: CDR1 SGHTA, CDR2 FQGTGA. In nucleotides, the CDR3 is TGTGCCAGCAGCTTTAGTATGAACACTGAAGCTTTCTTT. Protein: CASSFSMNTEAFF. Full variable domain (outside the CDR3, taken from reference TRBV7-3 and TRBJ1-1): GAGVSQTPSNKVTEKGKYVELRCDPISGHTALYWYRQSLGQGPEFLIYFQGTGAADDSGLPNDRFFAVRPEGSVSTLKIQRTERGDSAVYLCASSFSMNTEAFFGQGTRLTVV.

The V call is TRBV7-9, the J call TRBJ2-6, with D hard to call. The CDR3 has 16 amino acids. The germline gives CDR1 SEHNR, CDR2 FQNEAQ (reference sequence). V shed 3 bases and J shed 0 bases, with 9 bases lying between them. The CDR3 sequence: CASSFMGTSGANVLTF. The CDR3 DNA follows: TGTGCCAGCAGCTTCATGGGAACCTCTGGGGCCAACGTCCTGACTTTC.

The DNA of the CDR3 is TGTGCCAGCTCACCAGGGGTAAAAGGCTACACCTTC. Its protein product is CASSPGVKGYTF. The chain has TRBV18 and TRBJ1-2; D not resolved. The germline V gene has CDR1 KGHSH and CDR2 LQKENI. V lost 2 bases and J 8 bases, leaving 9 bases between the germline ends. CDR3 size: 12 residues. The variable domain in full, with the rest retrieved from reference TRBV18 and TRBJ1-2, is NAGVMQNPRHLVRRRGQEARLRCSPMKGHSHVYWYRQLPEEGLKFMVYLQKENIIDESGMPKERFSAEFPKEGPSILRIQQVVRGDSAAYFCASSPGVKGYTFGSGTRLTVV.

This chain connects TRBV7-9 to TRBJ1-6, with D hard to call. The V and J ends lost 6 bases and 9 bases respectively, with 9 bases between them. Per germline, CDR1 SEHNR and CDR2 FQNEAQ (reference sequence). This CDR3 has 12 amino acids. The CDR3 nucleotides read TGTGCCAGCAGTGTTGTGGGTTCACCCCTCCACTTT. This encodes CASSVVGSPLHF.

V gene TRBV28 combines with J gene TRBJ2-1; TRBD1 matches at 9 bases. Germline CDR1 reads MDHEN; CDR2 reads SYDVKM. The V and J ends lost 5 bases and 8 bases, in that order; junction bases with no gene match: 10. This CDR3 comprises 15 residues. The CDR3 loop is CASSTPGQGGDEQFF. The DNA of the CDR3 is TGTGCCAGCAGTACTCCGGGACAGGGAGGAGATGAGCAGTTCTTC.